This T cell receptor (beta chain) comes out of a study of long-term antiretroviral therapy in people with HIV. At survey level, the immunoSEQ assay was run in its v3.0 version. Measured with immunoSEQ multiplex PCR; TCRdb has only the in-frame clones, and not every one. The sample lists about 16,000 clones; approximately 71% were seen once. V trimming: 1 base; J trimming: 2 bases; junction bases outside the gene matches: 11. Germline CDR1 is SGHVS and CDR2 is FQNEAQ. CDR3 length: 18 amino acids. The specimen comprised unsorted PBMCs, sampled 1.5 years before starting antiretroviral therapy. The TCR sequence derives from a woman in her fifties or sixties with HIV. V and J are TRBV7-8 and TRBJ2-3; TRBD2 aligns across 8 bases. This chain's CDR3 is CASSLVLGAGEFTDTQYF. The CDR3 DNA reads TGTGCCAGCAGCTTAGTACTCGGAGCGGGGGAATTCACAGATACGCAGTATTTT. Full variable domain (outside the CDR3, taken from reference TRBV7-8 and TRBJ2-3): GAGVSQSPRYKVAKRGQDVALRCDPISGHVSLFWYQQALGQGPEFLTYFQNEAQLDKSGLPSDRFFAERPEGSVSTLKIQRTQQEDSAVYLCASSLVLGAGEFTDTQYFGPGTRLTVL.